This TCR beta chain derives from a study of control samples from healthy donors and cancer patients. Some clones are missing from TCRdb's copy, which holds only in-frame ones; the method was immunoSEQ multiplex PCR. The sample contains about 100,000 clones, over 75% of which appear only once. Germline lookup yields CDR1 LGHNA and CDR2 YSLEER. V was clipped by 1 base and J by 2 bases; unmatched bases: 4. The CDR3 loop spans 16 amino acids. Material for sequencing was blood. This receptor was taken from a woman aged 45 to 65 in good health. The V gene is TRBV4-3, the J gene TRBJ1-4, with 7 positions matching TRBD1. CDR3 nucleotide sequence: TGCGCCAGCAGCCAAGTTCGGGGACAGACTAATGAAAAACTGTTTTTT. Protein sequence: CASSQVRGQTNEKLFF.